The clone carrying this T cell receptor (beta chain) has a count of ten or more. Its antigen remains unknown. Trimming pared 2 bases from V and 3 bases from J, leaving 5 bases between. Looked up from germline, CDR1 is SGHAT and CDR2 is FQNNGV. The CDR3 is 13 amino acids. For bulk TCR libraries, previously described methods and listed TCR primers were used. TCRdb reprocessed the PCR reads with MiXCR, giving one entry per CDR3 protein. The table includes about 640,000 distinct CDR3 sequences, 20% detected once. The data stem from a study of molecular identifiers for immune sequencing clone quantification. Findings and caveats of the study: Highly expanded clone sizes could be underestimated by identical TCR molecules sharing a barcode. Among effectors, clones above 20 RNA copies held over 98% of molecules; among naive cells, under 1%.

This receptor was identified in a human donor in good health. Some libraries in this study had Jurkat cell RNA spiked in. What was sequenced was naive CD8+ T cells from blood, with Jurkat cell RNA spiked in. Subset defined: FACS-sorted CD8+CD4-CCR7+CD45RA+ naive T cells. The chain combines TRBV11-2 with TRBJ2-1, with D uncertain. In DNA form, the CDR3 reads TGTGCCAGCAGCTTAAGACTCTACAATGAGCAGTTCTTC. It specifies CASSLRLYNEQFF. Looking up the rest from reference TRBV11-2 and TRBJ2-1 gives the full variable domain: EAGVAQSPRYKIIEKRQSVAFWCNPISGHATLYWYQQILGQGPKLLIQFQNNGVVDDSQLPKDRFSAERLKGVDSTLKIQPAKLEDSAVYLCASSLRLYNEQFFGPGTRLTVL.